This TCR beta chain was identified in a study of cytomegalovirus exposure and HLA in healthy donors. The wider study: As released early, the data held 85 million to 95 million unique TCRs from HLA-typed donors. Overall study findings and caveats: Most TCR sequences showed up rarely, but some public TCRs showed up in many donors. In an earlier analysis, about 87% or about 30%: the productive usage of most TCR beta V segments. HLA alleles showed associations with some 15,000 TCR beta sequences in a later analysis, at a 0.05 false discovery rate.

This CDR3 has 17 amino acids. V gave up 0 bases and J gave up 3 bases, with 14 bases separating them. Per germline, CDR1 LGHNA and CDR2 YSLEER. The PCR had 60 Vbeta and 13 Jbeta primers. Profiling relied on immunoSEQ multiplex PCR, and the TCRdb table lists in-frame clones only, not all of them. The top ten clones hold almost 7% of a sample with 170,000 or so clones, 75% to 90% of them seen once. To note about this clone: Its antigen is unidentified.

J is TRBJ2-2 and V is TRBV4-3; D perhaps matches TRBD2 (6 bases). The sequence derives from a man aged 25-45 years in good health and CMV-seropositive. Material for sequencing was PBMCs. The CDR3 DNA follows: TGCGCCAGCAGCCAAGATGGCGGGAAAAGTGACACCGGGGAGCTGTTTTTT. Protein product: CASSQDGGKSDTGELFF.